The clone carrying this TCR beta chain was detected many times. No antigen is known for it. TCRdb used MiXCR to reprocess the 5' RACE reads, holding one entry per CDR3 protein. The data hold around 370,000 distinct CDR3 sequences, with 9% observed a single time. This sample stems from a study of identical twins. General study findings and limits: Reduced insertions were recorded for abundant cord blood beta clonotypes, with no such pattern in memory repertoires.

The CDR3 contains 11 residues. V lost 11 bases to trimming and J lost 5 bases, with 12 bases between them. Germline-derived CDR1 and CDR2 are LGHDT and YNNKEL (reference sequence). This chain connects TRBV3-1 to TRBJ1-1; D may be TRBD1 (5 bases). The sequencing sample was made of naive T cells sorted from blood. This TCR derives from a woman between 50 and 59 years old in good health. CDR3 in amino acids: CAAAGGTEAFF. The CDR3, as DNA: TGTGCCGCCGCCGGGGGGACTGAAGCTTTCTTT.